This T cell receptor beta chain came from a study of T cells in Graves' hyperthyroidism and ophthalmopathy (dated by TCRdb to about 2019). Study-level background: Peripheral blood samples were taken at initial diagnosis, before any treatment was given. To identify distinguishing TCR V-J signatures, a discovery cohort of 90 to 100 patients was used, comprising some 45 with Graves' ophthalmopathy and under 60 with stable Graves' hyperthyroidism. An independent validation cohort of fewer than 20 hyperthyroidism patients and over 15 patients who later progressed to ophthalmopathy tested prospective prediction of ophthalmopathy. The roughly 90 discovery patients were divided at random into training and test sets in a 7:3 ratio. In addition, the study compared T-cell repertoires in thyroid tissue and in blood from six Graves' hyperthyroidism patients. After sampling, hyperthyroidism patients received methimazole starting at 30 mg daily, and ophthalmopathy patients received high-dose intravenous methylprednisolone. According to the paper, TCR Vbeta CDR3 sequencing was carried out on 120 to 150 peripheral blood samples, which came from fewer than 50 ophthalmopathy, around 74 hyperthyroidism and around 17 progressor patients.

Stable Graves' hyperthyroidism was defined as the absence of progression to ophthalmopathy over 18 months of follow-up. Hyperthyroidism patients were newly diagnosed, had a disease duration of under 2 months, and were aged 18 to 65 years. Exclusion was applied to patients with uncontrolled infections, other autoimmune diseases, pregnancy or lactation. Diagnoses were established on the basis of clinical symptoms, serum thyroxine and TRAb, thyroid ultrasound, and orbital computed tomography. Ficoll-Paque density gradient centrifugation was used to isolate PBMCs from about 10 ml of fresh peripheral blood. Total RNA was extracted with Trizol reagent, and quality was checked on an Agilent 2100 Bioanalyzer. Results and caveats for the whole study, not just this receptor: No statistical method was used to fix the sample size in advance, and group allocation was not hidden from the investigators. A model built on a 13 V-J signature distinguished ophthalmopathy from stable hyperthyroidism, reaching 85% to 90% sensitivity and under 84% specificity in cross-validation and 80%/75% in testing. In validation, progression to ophthalmopathy was predicted by the model with 70% to 71% sensitivity and nearly 75% specificity, a median of roughly six months before onset. Most expanded thyroid clonotypes (frequency above 0.001) were also detected in blood, a finding suggesting that blood repertoires may reflect thyroid immune responses.

This clonotype was picked up many times. This receptor's antigen is unknown. Its ends do not fully match the called genes, so a read error is possible. TCR beta CDR3 regions were amplified from RNA transcripts. For the first round of RT-PCR on the TCR CDR3, the HTBI primer set was used together with the Qiagen OneStep RT-PCR kit. The libraries were constructed in a second round of multiplex PCR and then size-selected and purified. Paired-end sequencing of the libraries was performed with 100 bp reads on an Illumina HiSeq2000. In the authors' own workflow: SOAPnuke was used to process the raw data, removing reads that contained adapters or uncalled bases, had a mean Phred below 15, or lacked an exact match to the constant primer or identifier. High-quality paired reads were merged with COPE v1.2.5, and unique nucleotide sequences were defined as clonotypes. MiTCR v1.1 was used to align the clonotypes against IMGT TRBV, TRBD and TRBJ reference segments. The analysis was restricted to V-J combinations with a frequency above 0.0001, which together covered 98% to 99.2% of the repertoires. A TCS score was defined as the ratio of F50 (clonal expansion) to E x V (chaos), with BLOSUM62-based TCRdist applied between CDR3 peptides within each V-J. Welch's t-statistics and random forest reduced fewer than 550 V-J features to under 15, which were used in a naive Bayes classifier (R e1071). TCRdb redid the processing of the public reads, applying fastp at Q25 and MiXCR, and retained in-frame beta chains. When rows share a CDR3 protein, they turn into one entry using the most common DNA and genes. The V and J calls come from TCRdb's annotation, not from the publication. The sample has about 420,000 distinct CDR3 sequences on record, around 15% of them singletons. In total, the top ten clones hold 5% to 6.5% of the sample.

From the cysteine up to the phenylalanine, the CDR3 has a length of 15 residues. Just CDR3 DNA is preserved here, 45 bases in frame from base 1. Based on the germline V gene (reference sequence), the CDR1 and CDR2 sequences are LNHNV and YYDKDF. This receptor was obtained from a woman younger than 30 with Graves' hyperthyroidism. Sequenced sample: blood. The sequence joins TRBV15 to TRBJ1-2; matching of 5 bases hints at TRBD1 as the D gene. The nucleotide sequence reads TGTGCCACCAGGAGAGGTGCAGGGCGGGACTATGGCTACACCTTC. Its protein is CATRRGAGRDYGYTF.